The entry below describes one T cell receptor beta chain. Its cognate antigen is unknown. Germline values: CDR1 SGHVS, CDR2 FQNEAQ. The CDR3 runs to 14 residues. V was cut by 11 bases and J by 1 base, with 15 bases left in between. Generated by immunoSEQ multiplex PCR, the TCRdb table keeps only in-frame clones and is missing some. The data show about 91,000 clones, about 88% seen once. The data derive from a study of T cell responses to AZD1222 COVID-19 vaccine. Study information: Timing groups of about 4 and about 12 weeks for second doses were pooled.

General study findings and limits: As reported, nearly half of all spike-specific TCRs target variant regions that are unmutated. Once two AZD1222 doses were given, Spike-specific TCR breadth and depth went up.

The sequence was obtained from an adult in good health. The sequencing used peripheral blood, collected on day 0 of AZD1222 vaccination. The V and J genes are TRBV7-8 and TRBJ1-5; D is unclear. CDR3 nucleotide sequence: TGTGCCTCCTCCGGGGTGGGGAGCAATCAGCCCCAGCATTTT. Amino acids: CASSGVGSNQPQHF.